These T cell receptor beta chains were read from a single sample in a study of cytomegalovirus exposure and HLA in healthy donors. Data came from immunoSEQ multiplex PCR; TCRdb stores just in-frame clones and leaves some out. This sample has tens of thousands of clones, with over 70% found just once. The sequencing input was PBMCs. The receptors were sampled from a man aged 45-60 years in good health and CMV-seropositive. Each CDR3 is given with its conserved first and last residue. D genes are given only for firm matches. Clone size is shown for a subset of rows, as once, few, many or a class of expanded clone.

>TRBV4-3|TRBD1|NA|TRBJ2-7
CASSQDFGTGEEQYF
TGCGCCAGCAGCCAAGATTTCGGGACAGGGGAAGAGCAGTACTTC
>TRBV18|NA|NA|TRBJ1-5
CASSPPSTASNQPQHF
TGTGCCAGCTCACCACCTTCGACAGCTAGCAATCAGCCCCAGCATTTT
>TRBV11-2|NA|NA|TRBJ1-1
CASSSPRAFF
TGTGCCAGCAGCTCACCGCGAGCTTTCTTT
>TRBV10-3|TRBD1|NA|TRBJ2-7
CAISDGQGIYEQYF
TGTGCCATCAGTGACGGACAGGGGATTTACGAGCAGTACTTC
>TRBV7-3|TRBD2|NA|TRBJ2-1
CASSLPEREDPYNEQFF
TGTGCCAGCAGCTTGCCAGAGCGGGAGGACCCCTACAATGAGCAGTTCTTC
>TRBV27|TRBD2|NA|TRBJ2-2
CASSLRLAGGPGELFF
TGTGCCAGCAGTCTCCGACTAGCGGGAGGGCCCGGGGAGCTGTTTTTT
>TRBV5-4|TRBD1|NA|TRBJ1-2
CASSPLPDRVDGYTF
TGTGCCAGCAGCCCGCTACCGGACAGGGTTGATGGCTACACCTTC
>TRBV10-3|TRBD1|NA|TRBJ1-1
CAISESTGGMSSEAFF
TGTGCCATCAGTGAGTCTACAGGGGGGATGTCTAGTGAAGCTTTCTTT
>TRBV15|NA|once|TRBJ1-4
CATSSGVGNEKLFF
TGTGCCACCAGCAGCGGGGTCGGGAACGAAAAACTGTTTTTT
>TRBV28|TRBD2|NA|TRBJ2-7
CASSLLAGVYEQYF
TGTGCCAGCAGTTTACTAGCGGGAGTCTACGAGCAGTACTTC
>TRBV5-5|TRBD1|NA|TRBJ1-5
CASSTGQSLVGNQPQHF
TGTGCCAGCAGCACGGGACAGTCGTTGGTGGGCAATCAGCCCCAGCATTTT
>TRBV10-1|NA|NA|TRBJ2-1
CASSTGRPSNEQFF
TGCGCCAGCAGCACAGGGCGCCCGAGCAATGAGCAGTTCTTC
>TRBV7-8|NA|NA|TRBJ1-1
CASSLLGGLNTEAFF
TGTGCCAGCAGCTTATTAGGGGGTCTGAACACTGAAGCTTTCTTT
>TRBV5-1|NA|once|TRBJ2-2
CASSLERGRNTGELFF
TGCGCCAGCAGCTTGGAGAGGGGGAGGAACACCGGGGAGCTGTTTTTT
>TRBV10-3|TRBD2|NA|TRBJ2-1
CAISESGASGRAGVRNEQFF
TGTGCCATCAGTGAGTCGGGGGCTAGCGGGAGGGCCGGGGTGAGGAATGAGCAGTTCTTC
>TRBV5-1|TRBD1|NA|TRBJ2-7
CASSGAGGLYEQYF
TGCGCCAGCAGCGGGGCAGGGGGCTTATACGAGCAGTACTTC
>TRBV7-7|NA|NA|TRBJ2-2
CASSLDMPGYGELFF
TGTGCTAGCAGCTTAGATATGCCAGGGTACGGGGAGCTGTTTTTT